Listed below are T cell receptor beta chains from one sample, sequenced in a study of blood T cell repertoires in COVID-19. This table comes from immunoSEQ multiplex PCR, and its TCRdb copy is limited to in-frame clones, with some not included. This table holds about 170,000 clones, about 86% found once. The sample taken for sequencing was peripheral blood. Receptors were obtained from a woman aged 60-70 years with COVID-19, enrolled during active disease. CDR3s leave out the opening cysteine and the closing phenylalanine or tryptophan. Each record gives: V gene, J gene, CDR3 protein.

V gene: TRBV7-9; J gene: TRBJ2-7; CDR3 protein: ASSLGGGSGTRYEQY
V gene: TRBV11-2; J gene: TRBJ1-4; CDR3 protein: ASSLQGANEKLF
V gene: TRBV30; J gene: TRBJ2-6; CDR3 protein: AWIRGAGANVLT
V gene: TRBV6-4; J gene: TRBJ2-3; CDR3 protein: ASSVRGSTDTQY
V gene: TRBV19; J gene: TRBJ2-2; CDR3 protein: ASSLLQGPTGELF
V gene: TRBV9; J gene: TRBJ2-2; CDR3 protein: ASSPAGQGNTGELF
V gene: TRBV30; J gene: TRBJ1-3; CDR3 protein: AWRRGRLGGNTIY
V gene: TRBV7-2; J gene: TRBJ1-2; CDR3 protein: ASSLLQGFYGYT
V gene: TRBV6-1; J gene: TRBJ1-2; CDR3 protein: ASSEIVQVGGYT
V gene: TRBV11-2; J gene: TRBJ2-3; CDR3 protein: ASSFSDTQY
V gene: TRBV6-5; J gene: TRBJ2-7; CDR3 protein: ASSRTVGEQY
V gene: TRBV9; J gene: TRBJ2-5; CDR3 protein: ASSKTSVRETQY
V gene: TRBV4-3; J gene: TRBJ1-6; CDR3 protein: ASSQYRADISSPLH
V gene: TRBV9; J gene: TRBJ1-5; CDR3 protein: ASSVGQGGRDQPQH
V gene: TRBV18; J gene: TRBJ2-7; CDR3 protein: ASSGTNYEQY
V gene: TRBV7-9; J gene: TRBJ1-6; CDR3 protein: ASSTGGGASPLH
V gene: TRBV7-2; J gene: TRBJ2-5; CDR3 protein: ASSQIRSSGGQTQY
V gene: TRBV4-1; J gene: TRBJ2-1; CDR3 protein: ASSQGLAGIYNEQF
V gene: TRBV7-2; J gene: TRBJ2-7; CDR3 protein: ASSVPGQGMNEQY
V gene: TRBV6-5; J gene: TRBJ1-1; CDR3 protein: ASSYYRTALNTEAF
V gene: TRBV10-3; J gene: TRBJ1-4; CDR3 protein: AISDSFKRANEKLF
V gene: TRBV10-1; J gene: TRBJ1-2; CDR3 protein: ASSEAVEYGYT
V gene: TRBV6-1; J gene: TRBJ1-6; CDR3 protein: ASSEGTGGIPLH
V gene: TRBV4-2; J gene: TRBJ1-6; CDR3 protein: ASSRPGGTNSPLH
V gene: TRBV27; J gene: TRBJ2-3; CDR3 protein: ASATRNASTDTQY
V gene: TRBV7-3; J gene: TRBJ2-7; CDR3 protein: ASSLTTSGVLEQY
V gene: TRBV18; J gene: TRBJ2-7; CDR3 protein: ASSPLPRQGLSYEQY
V gene: TRBV15; J gene: TRBJ1-5; CDR3 protein: ATSPWDRGSNQPQH